The 15 T cell receptor beta chains listed next were all sequenced from one sample in a study of early T cells in non-severe SARS-CoV-2 infection. TCRdb processed the 5' RACE reads anew with MiXCR; each CDR3 protein has one entry. The data contain some 96,000 distinct CDR3 sequences, just under 15% of them singletons. Specimen: whole blood. Receptors were obtained from an adult who was a healthcare worker with PCR-confirmed SARS-CoV-2 infection or an uninfected control (not recorded which).

V is TRBV20-1 and J is TRBJ2-3; 12 bases agree with TRBD2. The CDR3 covers 14 residues. The V gene's germline CDR1 is DFQATT and CDR2 SNEGSKA (reference sequence). Trimming cost V 6 bases and J 5 bases; bases outside gene matches: 6. The CDR3 nucleotides read TGCAGTGCCCCACTAGCGGGAGGTTTAGATACGCAGTATTTT. Its translation: CSAPLAGGLDTQYF.

The chain couples TRBV28 to TRBJ2-5, with D perhaps TRBD2 (6 bases). CDR1 and CDR2 from the germline V gene are MDHEN and SYDVKM. The CDR3 sequence is 16 residues long. Trimming removed 4 bases from V and 4 bases from J, with 19 bases in between. CDR3 DNA: TGTGCCAGCAGTTCCATTATGGCGGGACGGGGAGAGACCCAGTACTTC. It specifies CASSSIMAGRGETQYF.

Ten or more counts support this clonotype. The gene calls are TRBV12-3 or TRBV12-4 and TRBJ2-7; D not certain. The CDR3 covers 13 residues. The ends were cut back, 3 bases at V and 3 bases at J, with 9 bases in the middle. This CDR3 reads CASSFQNIYEQYF. The DNA of the CDR3 is TGTGCCAGCAGTTTCCAAAACATCTACGAGCAGTACTTC.

This clonotype was detected ten times or more. The genes are TRBV6-1 and TRBJ1-6, with D unclear. Germline-derived CDR1 and CDR2 are MNHNS and SASEGT. CDR3 size: 14 residues. V dropped 2 bases and J dropped 8 bases, with 10 bases sitting between them. This CDR3 is CASSEFTVDSPLHF. The CDR3 DNA is TGTGCCAGCAGTGAATTTACAGTGGATTCACCCCTCCACTTT.

This clonotype has a count of ten or more. The gene calls are TRBV12-3 or TRBV12-4 and TRBJ1-1; D is unclear. V lost 4 bases and J 10 bases, leaving 16 bases between the germline ends. The CDR3 is 13 amino acids. This chain's CDR3 is CASSSYGLVGAFF. As DNA, the CDR3 is TGTGCCAGCAGTTCTTATGGACTTGTTGGAGCTTTCTTT.

This clonotype showed up just a few times. The J gene is TRBJ2-1, the V gene TRBV9; 7 bases align to TRBD2. The CDR3 totals 17 residues. With 5 bases clipped from V and 8 bases from J, the junction kept 19 bases outside the gene matches. Germline V gene sequence: CDR1 SGDLS, CDR2 YYNGEE. As DNA, the CDR3 is TGTGCCAGCAGTAGATTAGTGGGGCGGGAGTGGTTGGATGAGCAGTTCTTC. This codes for CASSRLVGREWLDEQFF.

This clonotype was seen at least ten times. The chain carries TRBV11-2 and TRBJ2-7; D is undetermined. The CDR3 has 11 amino acids. Deletions cut 2 bases from V and 7 bases from J, with 6 bases between. Germline CDR1 is SGHAT and CDR2 is FQNNGV. CDR3 nucleotide sequence: TGTGCCAGCAGCTTACGACGAGAGCAGTACTTC. Its translation: CASSLRREQYF.

This clonotype was detected ten times or more. The gene calls are TRBV19 and TRBJ2-6, with no clear D. Germline lookup yields CDR1 LNHDA and CDR2 SQIVND (reference sequence). This CDR3 has 17 amino acids. V was trimmed by 8 bases and J by 0 bases, leaving 17 bases between them. This chain's CDR3 is CASSLTEYFSGANVLTF. Here the CDR3 DNA reads TGTGCCAGTTCTTTAACAGAGTATTTCTCTGGGGCCAACGTCCTGACTTTC.

The genes are TRBV29-1 and TRBJ2-1; D not certain. Trimming pared 4 bases from V and 8 bases from J, leaving 6 bases between. The CDR3 is made up of 10 amino acids. Germline CDR1 reads SQVTM; CDR2 reads ANQGSEA. The CDR3 region has the DNA TGCAGCGTTGGAAGCTATGAGCAGTTCTTC. Residues: CSVGSYEQFF.

This clonotype was found a few times. The chain carries TRBV10-3 and TRBJ1-5; possible D gene TRBD1, 6 bases. Germline assignment: CDR1 ENHRY and CDR2 SYGVKD. The CDR3 consists of 14 residues. Trimming left V 2 bases short and J 6 bases short, with 11 bases between. CDR3 protein: CAISEEGVSQPQHF. The CDR3 DNA is TGTGCCATCAGTGAGGAGGGGGTAAGTCAGCCCCAGCATTTT.

The J gene is TRBJ2-1, the V gene TRBV2; D may be TRBD2 (5 bases). Trimming pared 8 bases from V and 8 bases from J, leaving 13 bases between. CDR3 length: 12 residues. Per germline, CDR1 SNHLY and CDR2 FYNNEI. The CDR3 protein is CASWKLGHEQFF. In DNA form, the CDR3 reads TGTGCCAGCTGGAAACTAGGCCATGAGCAGTTCTTC.

This clonotype was picked up a small number of times. The gene calls are TRBV7-2 and TRBJ2-3; the D gene is possibly TRBD2 (5 bases). Germline V lookup: CDR1 SGHTA, CDR2 FQGNSA. CDR3 length equals 11 residues. V lost 8 bases and J 4 bases, leaving 7 bases between the germline ends. The CDR3 DNA follows: TGTGCCAGCGGGAGTGCAGATACGCAGTATTTT. Its protein is CASGSADTQYF.

The rearrangement links TRBV29-1 to TRBJ2-7, with D hard to call. The CDR3 is 13 amino acids. The germline V gene has CDR1 SQVTM and CDR2 ANQGSEA. Between the trimmed V and J ends, which lost 7 bases and 3 bases, there was a span of 16 bases. CDR3 in DNA: TGCAGCGCCACCCCGGACGGGTACTACGAGCAGTACTTC. Protein sequence: CSATPDGYYEQYF.

The J gene is TRBJ2-3, the V gene TRBV6-5, with D hard to call. Germline values: CDR1 MNHEY, CDR2 SVGAGI. V was cut by 6 bases and J by 5 bases, with 6 bases left in between. The CDR3 totals 11 residues. The DNA for the CDR3 is TGTGCCAGCAGAAGGTTAGATACGCAGTATTTT. The encoded protein is CASRRLDTQYF.

The CDR3 is CASSLRGSADTQYF. CDR3 nucleotide sequence: TGTGCCAGCAGTTTACGCGGGAGCGCAGATACGCAGTATTTT. The chain joins TRBV28 to TRBJ2-3; 7 bases align to TRBD2. The CDR3 loop spans 14 amino acids. The germline gives CDR1 MDHEN, CDR2 SYDVKM. Trimming removed 2 bases from V and 4 bases from J; junction bases left unmatched: 3.